These 3 T cell receptor beta chains were sequenced from one sample in a study of shared clonotypes between healthy human individuals. Measured with immunoSEQ multiplex PCR; TCRdb has only the in-frame clones, and not every one. This sample has millions of clones, with over 85% found just once. Naive CD8 cells lacked CD45RO, underwent positive selection for CCR7 and left out terminally differentiated effector memory CD45RA+ cells. Source material: naive CD8+ T cells sorted from blood. These receptor sequences come from a man younger than 35 in good health.

The rearrangement uses TRBV6-5 and TRBJ1-5; 9 positions agree with TRBD1. There are 14 residues in the CDR3. V dropped 6 bases and J dropped 4; count of bases not matched to a gene: 4. CDR1 and CDR2 from the germline V gene are MNHEY and SVGAGI. The CDR3 loop reads CASRGQGPNQPQHF. CDR3 nucleotide sequence: TGTGCCAGCAGGGGACAGGGTCCAAATCAGCCCCAGCATTTT.

This sequence joins TRBV7-9 and TRBJ2-7, with 8 nucleotides matching TRBD1. CDR1 is SEHNR and CDR2 is FQNEAQ in the germline V gene (reference sequence). V lost 4 bases to trimming and J lost 3 bases; unmatched junction nucleotides: 8. The CDR3 is 15 amino acids. CDR3 loop: CASSSRQGLIYEQYF. DNA for the CDR3: TGTGCCAGCAGCTCTAGACAGGGGTTAATCTACGAGCAGTACTTC.

Of note for this clone: At the DNA level, this CDR3 is encoded by other sequences in the same sample as well. This chain joins TRBV13 and TRBJ2-2; either TRBD1 or TRBD2 may fit D (6 bases each). Germline V CDR1 and CDR2: PRHDT, FYEKMQ (reference sequence). V was cut by 2 bases and J by 6 bases, with 10 bases left in between. This CDR3 contains 14 residues. In DNA form, the CDR3 reads TGTGCCAGCAGCTTAAGGGGGGCACCCGGGGAGCTGTTTTTT. Translation: CASSLRGAPGELFF.